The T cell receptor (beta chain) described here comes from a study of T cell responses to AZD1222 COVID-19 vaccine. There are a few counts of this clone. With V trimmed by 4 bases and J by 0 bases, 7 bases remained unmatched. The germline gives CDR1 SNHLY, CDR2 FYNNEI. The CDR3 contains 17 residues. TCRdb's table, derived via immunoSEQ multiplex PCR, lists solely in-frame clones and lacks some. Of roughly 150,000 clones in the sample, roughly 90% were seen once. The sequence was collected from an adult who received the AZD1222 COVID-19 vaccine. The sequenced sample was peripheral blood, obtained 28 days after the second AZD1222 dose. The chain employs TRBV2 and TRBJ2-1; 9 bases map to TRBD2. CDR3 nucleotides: TGTGCCAGCAGTGGCCTAGCGGGGTTCAGCTCCTACAATGAGCAGTTCTTC. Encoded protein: CASSGLAGFSSYNEQFF.